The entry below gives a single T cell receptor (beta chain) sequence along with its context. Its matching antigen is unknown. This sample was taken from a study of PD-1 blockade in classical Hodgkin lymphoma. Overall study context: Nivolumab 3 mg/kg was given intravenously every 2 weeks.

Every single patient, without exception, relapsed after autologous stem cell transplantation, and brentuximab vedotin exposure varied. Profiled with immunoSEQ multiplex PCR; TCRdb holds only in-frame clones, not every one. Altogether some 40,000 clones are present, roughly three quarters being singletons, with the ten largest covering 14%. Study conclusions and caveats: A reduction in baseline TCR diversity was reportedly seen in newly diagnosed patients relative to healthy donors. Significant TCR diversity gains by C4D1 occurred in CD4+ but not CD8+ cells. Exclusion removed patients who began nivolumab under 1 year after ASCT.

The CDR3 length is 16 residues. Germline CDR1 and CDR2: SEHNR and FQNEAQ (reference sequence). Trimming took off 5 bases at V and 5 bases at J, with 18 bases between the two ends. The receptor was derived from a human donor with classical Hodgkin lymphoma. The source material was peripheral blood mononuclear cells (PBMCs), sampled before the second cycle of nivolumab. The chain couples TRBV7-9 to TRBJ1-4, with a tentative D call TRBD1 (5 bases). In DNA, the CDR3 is TGTGCCAGCAGCCCTCCGTACGGCAGGGCGAATGAAAAACTGTTTTTT. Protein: CASSPPYGRANEKLFF.